A single T cell receptor beta chain is shown here with its context. The sample belongs to a study of blood T cell repertoires in COVID-19. Study-level background: The United States, Italy and Spain were the sources of the acute and convalescent COVID-19 samples.

Trimming removed 3 bases from V and 2 bases from J, with 13 bases in between. The germline V gene has CDR1 SGDLS and CDR2 YYNGEE. The CDR3 totals 15 residues. Authors' analysis steps: Quantification of nucleated cells was approximated via reference gene primer amplification. Sequencing used immunoSEQ multiplex PCR; TCRdb keeps in-frame clones, though not all of them. V and J calls and clone size are those listed in that table; D and trimming were worked out from the DNA. The profile covers under 200,000 clones, with more than 75% appearing a single time and roughly 3.3% taken by the ten largest. This receptor was taken from a man between 65 and 85 years old with acute or convalescent COVID-19. The sequenced sample consisted of peripheral blood. The J gene is TRBJ2-3, the V gene TRBV9; no reliable D call. The CDR3 DNA follows: TGTGCCAGCAGCGCCCTACTCGGGTCCACAGATACGCAGTATTTT. This translates into CASSALLGSTDTQYF.